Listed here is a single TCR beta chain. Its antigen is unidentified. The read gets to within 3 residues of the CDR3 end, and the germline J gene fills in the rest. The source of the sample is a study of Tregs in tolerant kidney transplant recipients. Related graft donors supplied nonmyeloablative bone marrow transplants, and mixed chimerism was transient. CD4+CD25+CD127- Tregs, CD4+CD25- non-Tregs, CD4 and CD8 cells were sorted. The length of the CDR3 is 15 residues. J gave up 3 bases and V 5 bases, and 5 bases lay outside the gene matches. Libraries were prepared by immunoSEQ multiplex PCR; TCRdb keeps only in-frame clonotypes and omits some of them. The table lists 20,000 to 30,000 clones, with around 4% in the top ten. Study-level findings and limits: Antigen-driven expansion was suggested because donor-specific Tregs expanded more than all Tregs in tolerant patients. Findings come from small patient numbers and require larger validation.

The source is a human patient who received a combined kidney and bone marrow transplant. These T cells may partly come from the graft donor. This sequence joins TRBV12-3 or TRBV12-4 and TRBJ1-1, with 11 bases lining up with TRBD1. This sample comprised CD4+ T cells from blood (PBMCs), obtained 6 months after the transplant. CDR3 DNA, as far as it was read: TGTGCCAGCAGTAAACCGGGACAGGGGGACACTGAA. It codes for CASSKPGQGDTE. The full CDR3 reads CASSKPGQGDTEAFF.